This T cell receptor (beta chain) emerged from a study of blood T cell repertoires in COVID-19. Study summary: COVID-19 samples collected from the United States, Italy and Spain covered acute and convalescent phases. The analysed material was cDNA or gDNA that came from T cells, B-cell-depleted T cells, or PBMCs.

Original methodology: How many nucleated cells were present was estimated from reference gene primer amplification. Produced via immunoSEQ multiplex PCR; TCRdb's table is partial and in-frame only. V and J calls and clone size come straight from that table; D and trimming were deduced from the DNA. The data contain about 200,000 clones, approximately 81% of them singletons. Across 24 US areas, participants ranged in age from about 18 to 89 years. This TCR came from a woman between 45 and 60 years old with acute COVID-19. Sequencing was carried out using PBMCs or T cells enriched from blood (not recorded which).

The CDR3 DNA follows: TGTGCCAGCAGTCTAAATTTAATACAGGGGGAGGCGTATGGCTACACCTTC. Amino acids: CASSLNLIQGEAYGYTF. This chain uses TRBV6-6 with TRBJ1-2; 8 positions match TRBD1. Per germline, CDR1 MNHNY and CDR2 SVGAGI (reference sequence). J lost 5 bases, V lost 5 bases, and 16 bases had no gene match. The CDR3 is made up of 17 amino acids.